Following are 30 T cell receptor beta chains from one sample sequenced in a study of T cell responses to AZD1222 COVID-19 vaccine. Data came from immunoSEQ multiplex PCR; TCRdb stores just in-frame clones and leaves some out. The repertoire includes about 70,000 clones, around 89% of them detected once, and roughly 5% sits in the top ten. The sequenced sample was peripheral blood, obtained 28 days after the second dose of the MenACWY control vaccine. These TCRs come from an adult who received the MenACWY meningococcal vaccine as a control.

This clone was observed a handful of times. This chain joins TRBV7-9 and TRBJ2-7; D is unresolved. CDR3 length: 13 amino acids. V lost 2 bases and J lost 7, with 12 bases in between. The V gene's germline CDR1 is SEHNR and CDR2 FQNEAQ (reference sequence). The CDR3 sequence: CASSLNRGSEQYF. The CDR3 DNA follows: TGTGCCAGCAGCTTAAATCGTGGGTCGGAGCAGTACTTC.

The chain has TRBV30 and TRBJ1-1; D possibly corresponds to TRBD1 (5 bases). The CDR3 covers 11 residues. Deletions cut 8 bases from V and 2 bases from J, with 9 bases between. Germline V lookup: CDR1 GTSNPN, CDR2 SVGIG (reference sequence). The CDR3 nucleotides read TGTGCCCGGCGGGGCAACACTGAAGCTTTCTTT. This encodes CARRGNTEAFF.

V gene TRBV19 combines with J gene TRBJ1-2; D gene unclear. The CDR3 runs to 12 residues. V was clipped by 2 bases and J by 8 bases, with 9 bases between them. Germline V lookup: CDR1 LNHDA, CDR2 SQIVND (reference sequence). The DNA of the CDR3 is TGTGCCAGTAGTATATCCGGGCGGGGCTACACCTTC. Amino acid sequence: CASSISGRGYTF. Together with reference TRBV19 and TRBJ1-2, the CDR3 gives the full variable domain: DGGITQSPKYLFRKEGQNVTLSCEQNLNHDAMYWYRQDPGQGLRLIYYSQIVNDFQKGDIAEGYSVSREKKESFPLTVTSAQKNPTAFYLCASSISGRGYTFGSGTRLTVV.

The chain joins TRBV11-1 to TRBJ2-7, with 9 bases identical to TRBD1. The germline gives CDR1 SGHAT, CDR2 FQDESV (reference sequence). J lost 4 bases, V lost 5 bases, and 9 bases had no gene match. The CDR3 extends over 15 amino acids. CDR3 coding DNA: TGTGCCAGCAGCCGGATAACAGGGGGCAGGTACGAGCAGTACTTC. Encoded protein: CASSRITGGRYEQYF.

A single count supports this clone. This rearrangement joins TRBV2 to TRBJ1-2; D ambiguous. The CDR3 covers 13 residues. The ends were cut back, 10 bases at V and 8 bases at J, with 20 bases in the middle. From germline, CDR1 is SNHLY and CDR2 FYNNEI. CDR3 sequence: CATTQARPMGYTF. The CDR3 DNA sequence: TGTGCCACCACCCAGGCCCGACCTATGGGCTACACCTTC.

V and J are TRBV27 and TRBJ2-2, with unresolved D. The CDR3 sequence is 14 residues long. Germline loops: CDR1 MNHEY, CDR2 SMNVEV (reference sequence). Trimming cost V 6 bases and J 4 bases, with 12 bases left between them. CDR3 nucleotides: TGTGCCAGCAGCCTAGGCAGTACCACCGGGGAGCTGTTTTTT. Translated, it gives CASSLGSTTGELFF.

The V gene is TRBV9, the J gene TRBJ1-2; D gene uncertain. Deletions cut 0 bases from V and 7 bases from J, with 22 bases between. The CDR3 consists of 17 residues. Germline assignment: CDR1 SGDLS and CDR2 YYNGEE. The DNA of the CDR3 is TGTGCCAGCAGCGTAGGGTATGGGTCAGGAACTATGACTGGCTACACCTTC. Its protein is CASSVGYGSGTMTGYTF.

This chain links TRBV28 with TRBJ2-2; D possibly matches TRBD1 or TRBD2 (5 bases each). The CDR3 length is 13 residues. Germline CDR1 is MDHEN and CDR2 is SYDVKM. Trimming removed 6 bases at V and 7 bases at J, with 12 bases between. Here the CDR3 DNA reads TGTGCCAGCAGGGGACGGTTTGGCGGGGAGCTGTTTTTT. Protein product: CASRGRFGGELFF.

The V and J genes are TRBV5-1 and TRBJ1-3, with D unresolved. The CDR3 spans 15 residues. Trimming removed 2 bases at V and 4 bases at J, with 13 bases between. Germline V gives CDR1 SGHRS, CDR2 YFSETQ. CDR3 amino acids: CASSFVGQEGNTIYF. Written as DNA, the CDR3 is TGCGCCAGCAGCTTCGTAGGGCAGGAAGGAAACACCATATATTTT.

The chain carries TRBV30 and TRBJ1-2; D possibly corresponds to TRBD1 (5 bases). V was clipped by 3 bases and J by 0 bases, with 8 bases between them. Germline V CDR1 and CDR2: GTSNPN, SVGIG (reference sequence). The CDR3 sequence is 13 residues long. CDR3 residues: CAWRGLANYGYTF. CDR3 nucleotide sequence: TGTGCCTGGAGGGGGCTAGCTAACTATGGCTACACCTTC.

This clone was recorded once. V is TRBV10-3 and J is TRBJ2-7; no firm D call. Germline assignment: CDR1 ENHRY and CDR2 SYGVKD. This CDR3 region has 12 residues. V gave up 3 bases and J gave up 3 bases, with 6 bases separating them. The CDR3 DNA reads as TGTGCCATCAGTGATAAGGGCTACGAGCAGTACTTC. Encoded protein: CAISDKGYEQYF.

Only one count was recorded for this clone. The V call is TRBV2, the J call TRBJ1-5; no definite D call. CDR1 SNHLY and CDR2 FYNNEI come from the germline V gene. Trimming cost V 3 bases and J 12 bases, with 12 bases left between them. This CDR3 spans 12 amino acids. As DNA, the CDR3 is TGTGCCAGCAGTGAGGCCCCGAGCATCCAGCATTTT. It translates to CASSEAPSIQHF.

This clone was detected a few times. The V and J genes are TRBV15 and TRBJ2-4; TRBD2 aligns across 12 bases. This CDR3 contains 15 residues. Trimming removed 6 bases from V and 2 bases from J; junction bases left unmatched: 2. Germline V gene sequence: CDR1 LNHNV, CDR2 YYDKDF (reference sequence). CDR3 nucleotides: TGTGCCACCAGGAGGACTAGCGGGACCAAAAACATTCAGTACTTC. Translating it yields CATRRTSGTKNIQYF.

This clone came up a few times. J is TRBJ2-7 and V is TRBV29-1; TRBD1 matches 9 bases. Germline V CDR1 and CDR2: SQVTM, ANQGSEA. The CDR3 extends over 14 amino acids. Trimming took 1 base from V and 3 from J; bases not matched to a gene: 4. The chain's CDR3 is CSVEGGQGFYEQYF. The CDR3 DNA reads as TGCAGCGTTGAAGGGGGACAGGGTTTCTACGAGCAGTACTTC.

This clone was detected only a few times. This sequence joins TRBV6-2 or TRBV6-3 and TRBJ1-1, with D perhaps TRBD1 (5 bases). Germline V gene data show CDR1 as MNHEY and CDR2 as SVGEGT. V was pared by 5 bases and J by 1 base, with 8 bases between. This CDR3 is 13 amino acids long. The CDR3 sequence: CASSTGPNTEAFF. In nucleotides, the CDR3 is TGTGCCAGCAGTACAGGACCGAACACTGAAGCTTTCTTT.

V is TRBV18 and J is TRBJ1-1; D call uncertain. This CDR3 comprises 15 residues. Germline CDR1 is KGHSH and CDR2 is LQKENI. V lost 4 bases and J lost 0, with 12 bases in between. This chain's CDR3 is CASSRELTMNTEAFF. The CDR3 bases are TGTGCCAGCTCACGGGAGTTAACCATGAACACTGAAGCTTTCTTT.

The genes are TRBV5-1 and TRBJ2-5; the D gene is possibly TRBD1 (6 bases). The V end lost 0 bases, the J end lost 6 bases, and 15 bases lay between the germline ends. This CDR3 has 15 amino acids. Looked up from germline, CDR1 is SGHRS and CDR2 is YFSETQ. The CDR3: CASSLASGDGKTQYF. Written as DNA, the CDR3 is TGCGCCAGCAGCTTGGCCTCAGGGGACGGGAAGACCCAGTACTTC.

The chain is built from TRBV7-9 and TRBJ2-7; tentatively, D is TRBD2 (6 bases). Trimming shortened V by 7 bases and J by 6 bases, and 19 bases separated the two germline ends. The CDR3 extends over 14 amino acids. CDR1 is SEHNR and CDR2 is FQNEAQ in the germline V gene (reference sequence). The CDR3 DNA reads TGTGCCAGCACCGCGGGGTCGAATGCTTTCGAGCAGTACTTC. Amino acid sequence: CASTAGSNAFEQYF.

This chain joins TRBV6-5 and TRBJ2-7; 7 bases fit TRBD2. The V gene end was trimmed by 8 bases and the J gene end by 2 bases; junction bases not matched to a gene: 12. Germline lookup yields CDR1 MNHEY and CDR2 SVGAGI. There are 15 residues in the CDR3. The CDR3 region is CASHRSASGTYEQYF. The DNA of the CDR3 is TGTGCCAGCCACCGGTCGGCTAGCGGAACCTACGAGCAGTACTTC.

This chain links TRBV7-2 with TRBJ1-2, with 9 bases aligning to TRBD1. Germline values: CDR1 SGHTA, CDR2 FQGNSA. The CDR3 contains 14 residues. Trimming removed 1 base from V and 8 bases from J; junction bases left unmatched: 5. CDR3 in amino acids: CASSLGGQGKGYTF. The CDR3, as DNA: TGTGCCAGCAGCTTAGGTGGACAGGGGAAGGGCTACACCTTC.

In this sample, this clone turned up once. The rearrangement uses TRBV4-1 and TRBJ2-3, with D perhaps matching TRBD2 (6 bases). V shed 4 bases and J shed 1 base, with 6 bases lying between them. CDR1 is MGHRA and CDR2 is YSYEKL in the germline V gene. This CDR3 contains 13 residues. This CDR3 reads CASSRGGTDTQYF. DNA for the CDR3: TGCGCCAGCAGCCGGGGGGGCACAGATACGCAGTATTTT.

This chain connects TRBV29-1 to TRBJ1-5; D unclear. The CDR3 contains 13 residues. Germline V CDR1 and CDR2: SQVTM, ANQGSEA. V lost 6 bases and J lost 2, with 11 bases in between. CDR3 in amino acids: CSVIIGGNQPQHF. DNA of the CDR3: TGCAGCGTCATTATCGGCGGCAATCAGCCCCAGCATTTT.

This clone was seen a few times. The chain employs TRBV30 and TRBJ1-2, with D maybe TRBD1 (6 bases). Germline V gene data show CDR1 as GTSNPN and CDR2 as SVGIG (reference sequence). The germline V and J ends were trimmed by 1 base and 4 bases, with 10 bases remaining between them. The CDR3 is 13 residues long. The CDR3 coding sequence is TGTGCCTGGAGTGAGGACAGCTTCTATGGCTACACCTTC. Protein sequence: CAWSEDSFYGYTF.

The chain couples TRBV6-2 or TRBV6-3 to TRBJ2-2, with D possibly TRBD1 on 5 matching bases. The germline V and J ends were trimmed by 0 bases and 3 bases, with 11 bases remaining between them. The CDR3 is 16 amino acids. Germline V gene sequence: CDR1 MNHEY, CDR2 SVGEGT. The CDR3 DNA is TGTGCCAGCAGTTACTCGGAGCAGGGTGACACCGGGGAGCTGTTTTTT. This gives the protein CASSYSEQGDTGELFF.

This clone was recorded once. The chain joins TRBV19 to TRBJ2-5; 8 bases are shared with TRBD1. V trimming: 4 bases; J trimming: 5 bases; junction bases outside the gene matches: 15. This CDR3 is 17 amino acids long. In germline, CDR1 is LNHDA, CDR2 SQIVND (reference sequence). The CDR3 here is CASSTLGRTGPRETQYF. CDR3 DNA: TGTGCCAGTAGTACCTTGGGGCGGACAGGGCCCCGGGAGACCCAGTACTTC.

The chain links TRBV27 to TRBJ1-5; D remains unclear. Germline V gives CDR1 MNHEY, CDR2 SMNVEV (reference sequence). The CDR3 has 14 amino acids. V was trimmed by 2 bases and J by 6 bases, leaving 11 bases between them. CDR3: CASSLISEGQPQHF. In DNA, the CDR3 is TGTGCCAGCAGTTTAATTTCGGAAGGTCAGCCCCAGCATTTT.

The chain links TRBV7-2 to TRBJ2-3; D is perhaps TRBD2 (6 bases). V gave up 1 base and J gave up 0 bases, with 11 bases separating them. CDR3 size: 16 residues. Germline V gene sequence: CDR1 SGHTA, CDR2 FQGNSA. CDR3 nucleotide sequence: TGTGCCAGCAGCTTAGACGGCGGGGCCAGCACAGATACGCAGTATTTT. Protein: CASSLDGGASTDTQYF.

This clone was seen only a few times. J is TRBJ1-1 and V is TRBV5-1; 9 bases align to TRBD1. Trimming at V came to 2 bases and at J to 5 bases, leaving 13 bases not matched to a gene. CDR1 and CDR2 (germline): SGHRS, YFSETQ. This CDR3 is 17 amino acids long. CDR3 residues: CASSFGTGFGDRTEAFF. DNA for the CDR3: TGCGCCAGCAGCTTCGGGACAGGGTTTGGAGATAGGACTGAAGCTTTCTTT.

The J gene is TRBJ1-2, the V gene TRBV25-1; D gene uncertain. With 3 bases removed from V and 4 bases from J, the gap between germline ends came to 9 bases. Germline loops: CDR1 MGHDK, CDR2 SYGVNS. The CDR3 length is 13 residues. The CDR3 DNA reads TGTGCCAGCAGTGACGCGGGCCCCTATGGCTACACCTTC. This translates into CASSDAGPYGYTF.

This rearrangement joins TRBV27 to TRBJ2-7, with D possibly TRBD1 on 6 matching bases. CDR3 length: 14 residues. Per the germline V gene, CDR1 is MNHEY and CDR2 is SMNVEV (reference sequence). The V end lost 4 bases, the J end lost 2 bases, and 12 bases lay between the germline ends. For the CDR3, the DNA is TGTGCCAGCAGTTCCACAGGGCAACCCTACGAGCAGTACTTC. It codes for CASSSTGQPYEQYF.